The T cell receptor (beta chain) described here comes from a study of post-analysis software for immune sequencing data. Study-level results: With TRBV5-6, TRBV5-1 and TRBV20-1 included, a handful of TRBV segments were more frequent in patients than in controls. The study found significantly lower normalized Chao1 diversity in multiple sclerosis patients than in controls.

In germline, CDR1 is SQVTM, CDR2 ANQGSEA. The V end was cut by 7 bases, the J end by 2 bases, with 14 bases between. This CDR3 has 13 amino acids. This clonotype showed up just once. Its antigen is undetermined. Built from TCR beta cDNA, the libraries had unique molecular identifiers in them. TCRdb processed the PCR reads anew with MiXCR; each CDR3 protein has one entry. The table lists about 560,000 distinct CDR3 sequences, roughly 47% of them singletons. Material: blood. The receptor was isolated from a girl between 10 and 17 years old with multiple sclerosis. The chain has TRBV29-1 and TRBJ1-1; possibly TRBD1 for D (5 bases). The CDR3 protein is CSARRVFNTEAFF. The CDR3 DNA sequence: TGCAGCGCCCGCAGGGTATTCAACACTGAAGCTTTCTTT.